What follows are 16 T cell receptor beta chains derived from one specimen sequenced in a study of regulatory T cells in long-lasting Graves disease. Building of the TCR beta libraries involved iRepertoire HTBI primers and Arm-PCR of CDR3 regions. Via MiXCR, TCRdb re-called the multiplex PCR reads, giving one row per CDR3 protein. The profile shows 300,000 to 500,000 distinct CDR3 sequences, about a fifth of them singletons. Time point described: persistent/refractory GD, antithyroid drugs over 5 years with positive TRAb. The authors made the TCR library using RNA they extracted from PBMCs. This specimen consisted of peripheral blood mononuclear cells (PBMCs), obtained when the disease was refractory, from a patient treated with antithyroid drugs. The receptors here all came from a female donor with Graves disease.

This rearrangement joins TRBV10-1 to TRBJ2-3; TRBD2 agrees at 13 bases. With 10 bases clipped from V and 1 base from J, the junction kept 17 bases outside the gene matches. The germline CDR1 and CDR2 sequences are WNHNN and SYGVQD (reference sequence). The CDR3 totals 19 residues. Here the CDR3 DNA reads TGCGCCACTCAAGAGAGACTAGCGGGAGGTCTCACTCGCACAGATACGCAGTATTTT. It codes for CATQERLAGGLTRTDTQYF.

A few counts support this clonotype. The J gene is TRBJ2-3, the V gene TRBV20-1, with 13 bases matching TRBD2. The V segment lost 1 base and the J segment 4 bases; nucleotides outside the gene matches: 11. Germline CDR1 DFQATT, CDR2 SNEGSKA (reference sequence). CDR3 length equals 18 residues. In nucleotides, the CDR3 is TGCAGTGCTAGAGTTTTTTCGACTAGCGGGAGGTTGGCAGATACGCAGTATTTT. It translates to CSARVFSTSGRLADTQYF.

The chain recombines TRBV27 with TRBJ2-2, with no clear D. Trimming took off 5 bases at V and 3 bases at J, with 7 bases between the two ends. CDR3 size: 13 residues. Germline loops: CDR1 MNHEY, CDR2 SMNVEV (reference sequence). For the CDR3, the DNA is TGTGCCAGCAGTCCCCCGCACACCGGGGAGCTGTTTTTT. Residues: CASSPPHTGELFF.

The sample holds a few counts of this clonotype. This chain links TRBV3-2 with TRBJ2-5. TRBV3-2 is listed as a pseudogene. This CDR3 contains 12 residues. CDR3 bases: TGTGCCAGCAGCCAGAGTAAAGAGACCCAGTACTTC. Translation: CASSQSKETQYF.

This clonotype was recorded many times. The chain combines TRBV2 with TRBJ1-6, with TRBD1 identical over 9 bases. The germline CDR1 and CDR2 sequences are SNHLY and FYNNEI. The trim removed 2 bases at V and 7 bases at J, leaving 6 bases unmatched. The CDR3 is made up of 16 amino acids. The CDR3 nucleotides are TGTGCCAGCAGTGAACGAGGGACAGGGCTGAATTCACCCCTCCACTTT. It specifies CASSERGTGLNSPLHF.

This clonotype was recorded at least ten times. This chain uses TRBV28 with TRBJ1-1; possible D gene TRBD1, 5 bases. CDR1 and CDR2 from the germline V gene are MDHEN and SYDVKM. The V gene lost 8 bases and the J gene lost 1 base, with 14 bases spanning the gap. The CDR3 has 14 amino acids. The DNA for the CDR3 is TGTGCCAGCGGGTCTCCCGGGGCGAACACTGAAGCTTTCTTT. It translates to CASGSPGANTEAFF.

The CDR3 is CAWGREGLKINEQFF. The CDR3 DNA sequence: TGTGCCTGGGGGCGGGAGGGCTTGAAGATAAATGAGCAGTTCTTC. This sequence joins TRBV30 and TRBJ2-1; 9 nucleotides align to TRBD2. After removal of 5 bases from V and 7 bases from J, the junction contained 12 bases not matched to a gene. This CDR3 comprises 15 residues. Germline V lookup: CDR1 GTSNPN, CDR2 SVGIG (reference sequence).

The chain is built from TRBV7-2 and TRBJ2-7, with 12 bases identical to TRBD2. V gave up 5 bases and J gave up 7 bases; unmatched junction bases: 12. The CDR3 sequence is 16 residues long. The V gene's germline CDR1 is SGHTA and CDR2 FQGNSA. This chain's CDR3 is CASSTPSGRGLGEQYF. CDR3 DNA: TGTGCCAGCAGCACACCTAGCGGGAGGGGACTGGGGGAGCAGTACTTC.

This clonotype was counted a few times. The V call is TRBV20-1, the J call TRBJ2-5, with 7 bases identical to TRBD1. The CDR3 has 16 amino acids. V shed 2 bases and J 3 bases; nucleotides not matched to a gene: 12. CDR1 and CDR2 (germline): DFQATT, SNEGSKA (reference sequence). The CDR3 reads CSARRAVGQTEETQYF. The DNA of the CDR3 is TGCAGTGCTAGAAGAGCCGTGGGACAGACCGAAGAGACCCAGTACTTC.

This clonotype came up a few times. The chain combines TRBV10-3 with TRBJ1-3, with 8 bases fitting TRBD1. The CDR3 is made up of 14 amino acids. With V trimmed by 3 bases and J by 3 bases, 1 base remained unmatched. Germline CDR1 is ENHRY and CDR2 is SYGVKD. The CDR3 is CAISEGQGGNTIYF. CDR3 bases: TGTGCCATCAGTGAAGGACAGGGTGGAAACACCATATATTTT.

This chain connects TRBV10-3 to TRBJ2-7, with D tentatively TRBD2 (5 bases). The V gene lost 6 bases and the J gene lost 2 bases, with 11 bases spanning the gap. Germline V gene lookup returns CDR1 ENHRY and CDR2 SYGVKD. The length of the CDR3 is 13 residues. CDR3 sequence (DNA): TGTGCCATCAGCGAGGACTCCACCTACGAGCAGTACTTC. As protein: CAISEDSTYEQYF.

The rearrangement joins TRBV11-2 to TRBJ2-1, with no clear D. This CDR3 contains 14 residues. Germline values: CDR1 SGHAT, CDR2 FQNNGV. V lost 1 base, J lost 4 bases, and 8 bases lay in between. CDR3 residues: CASSLGILYNEQFF. DNA of the CDR3: TGTGCCAGCAGCTTAGGTATCTTGTACAATGAGCAGTTCTTC.

V gene TRBV28 combines with J gene TRBJ2-7; either TRBD1 or TRBD2 may fit D (5 bases each). Germline-derived CDR1 and CDR2 are MDHEN and SYDVKM. V was pared by 10 bases and J by 6 bases, with 22 bases between. The length of the CDR3 is 14 residues. The CDR3 DNA reads TGTGCCACCACCCAAAGCAGGGAGAAAGGCGAGCAGTACTTC. Residues: CATTQSREKGEQYF. Supplemented by reference TRBV28 and TRBJ2-7, the full variable domain reads DVKVTQSSRYLVKRTGEKVFLECVQDMDHENMFWYRQDPGLGLRLIYFSYDVKMKEKGDIPEGYSVSREKKERFSLILESASTNQTSMYLCATTQSREKGEQYFGPGTRLTVT.

CDR3 region: CASSLTGTEAYEQYF. DNA for the CDR3: TGTGCCAGCAGTTTAACAGGGACAGAGGCCTACGAGCAGTACTTC. The chain couples TRBV12-3 or TRBV12-4 to TRBJ2-7; TRBD1 agrees at 7 bases. The CDR3 is 15 amino acids. V was pared by 2 bases and J by 2 bases, with 6 bases of the junction left unmatched.

This clonotype was seen more than once but under ten times. This chain links TRBV7-9 with TRBJ2-2; 8 bases map to TRBD2. Germline CDR1 and CDR2: SEHNR and FQNEAQ (reference sequence). This CDR3 has 15 amino acids. Trimming took 3 bases from V and 2 from J; bases not matched to a gene: 2. The CDR3 DNA reads as TGTGCCAGCAGCTTTGCGGGGGGAAACACCGGGGAGCTGTTTTTT. Its protein product is CASSFAGGNTGELFF.

A few counts support this clonotype. The chain combines TRBV11-1 with TRBJ2-7; tentative D call: TRBD1 (5 bases). V was shortened by 4 bases and J by 0 bases, with 19 bases between the two germline ends. The germline CDR1 and CDR2 sequences are SGHAT and FQDESV (reference sequence). This CDR3 spans 17 amino acids. The CDR3 DNA sequence: TGTGCCAGCAGCTCAAGACCCCGACAGTATAACTCCTACGAGCAGTACTTC. It translates to CASSSRPRQYNSYEQYF.